The rows below give T cell receptor beta chains drawn from one sample of a study of cytomegalovirus exposure and HLA in healthy donors. Sequencing used immunoSEQ multiplex PCR; TCRdb keeps in-frame clones, though not all of them. In the table there are about 150,000 clones, over 75% of which are singletons. Sequencing was performed on PBMCs. These receptors all stem from a woman aged 25 to 45 in good health and CMV-seronegative. CDR3s leave out the opening cysteine and the closing phenylalanine or tryptophan.

j_call v_call cdr3_aa
TRBJ1-5 TRBV19 ASSIWAQDQPQH
TRBJ2-5 TRBV9 ASSVDLLGETQY
TRBJ1-1 TRBV7-6 ASSPEQGAKKAF
TRBJ2-5 TRBV2 ASSEAGLAGGGQY
TRBJ1-1 TRBV7-9 SSSSRMNTEAF
TRBJ2-6 TRBV28 ATRTGVGANVLT
TRBJ1-2 TRBV20-1 SAPDIYGYT
TRBJ1-6 TRBV13 ASSLDRGSSPLH
TRBJ2-7 TRBV19 ASSRDFLGEQY
TRBJ1-2 TRBV5-5 ASRPIGGFYGYT
TRBJ2-5 TRBV19 ASSNPGQSETQY
TRBJ2-4 TRBV5-4 ASSLVIFGLAKNIQY
. TRBV27 ASSAILAGGPYEQY
TRBJ2-1 TRBV30 AWSVWRDEQF
TRBJ1-3 TRBV6-6 ASSWIDRGVTIY
TRBJ1-4 TRBV19 ASSPDSWANEKLF
TRBJ1-4 TRBV18 ASSQDRGQEKLF
TRBJ2-2 TRBV18 ASSPLGDTGELF
TRBJ1-1 TRBV7-2 ASRARRSGTEAF
TRBJ1-2 TRBV5-5 ASSSPSRPSYGYT
TRBJ2-7 TRBV4-2 ASSQTLAGIYEQY
TRBJ1-2 TRBV4-1 ASTKRRGQDYGYT
TRBJ1-5 TRBV28 ASSHPFGQGLQPQH
TRBJ2-1 TRBV5-4 ASSPTPSGRRGLNEQF
TRBJ1-2 TRBV9 ASSTTGRGGYGYT
TRBJ2-5 TRBV5-6 ASSLGQGIDIGTQY
TRBJ2-1 TRBV12-2 ASRLKEAGLAGGWFSYNEQF
. TRBV30 AWSSGWSPEQY
TRBJ1-2 TRBV7-9 ASSTRDRAYGYT
TRBJ1-6 TRBV28 ASSFSGNSPLH
TRBJ1-1 TRBV5-5 ASSSDRFTEAF
TRBJ1-1 TRBV2 ASSASDSAF
TRBJ1-2 TRBV6-5 ASRRTETYGYT
TRBJ2-3 TRBV7-9 ASSLQARRRTDTQY